The next 16 T cell receptor beta chains were all read from a single sample in a study of blood T cell repertoires in COVID-19. The repertoire was sequenced with immunoSEQ multiplex PCR; TCRdb's copy has only in-frame clones and lacks some. The data contain some 400,000 clones, just under 90% of them singletons. The sequenced sample consisted of PBMCs or T cells enriched from blood (not recorded which). The receptors stem from a woman aged 25 to 45 who had recovered from COVID-19.

This chain joins TRBV18 and TRBJ2-1, with D tentatively TRBD2 (5 bases). The CDR3 runs 16 residues. Germline values: CDR1 KGHSH, CDR2 LQKENI. V lost 3 bases and J lost 0, with 12 bases in between. CDR3 sequence (DNA): TGTGCCAGCTCACCCCCATCGGGGATCTCCTACAATGAGCAGTTCTTC. This sequence encodes CASSPPSGISYNEQFF.

The chain has TRBV18 and TRBJ1-5; 7 bases line up with TRBD1. J was trimmed by 0 bases and V by 5 bases; bases with no gene match: 4. The CDR3 has 15 amino acids. The V gene's germline CDR1 is KGHSH and CDR2 LQKENI. This chain's CDR3 is CASSAGTASNQPQHF. The DNA for the CDR3 is TGTGCCAGCTCAGCAGGGACAGCTAGCAATCAGCCCCAGCATTTT.

The chain couples TRBV21-1 to TRBJ2-1; the table gives TRBD2 as D, unverified against the DNA. TRBV21-1 is a pseudogene segment. The CDR3 is 14 residues long. The CDR3 nucleotides are TGTGCCAGCAGCAAGCGGGAGTGTTACAATGAGCAGTTCTTC. Its protein is CASSKRECYNEQFF.

The chain couples TRBV5-1 to TRBJ1-2, with TRBD1 identical over 10 bases. Germline values: CDR1 SGHRS, CDR2 YFSETQ. The trim removed 4 bases at V and 3 bases at J, leaving 12 bases unmatched. The CDR3 runs 17 residues. The CDR3 protein is CASSGRDRGLWDYGYTF. The CDR3 bases are TGCGCCAGCAGCGGCCGGGACAGGGGTCTTTGGGACTATGGCTACACCTTC.

The chain recombines TRBV10-3 with TRBJ2-7; TRBD2 agrees at 8 bases. The CDR3 totals 16 residues. The germline V gene encodes CDR1 ENHRY and CDR2 SYGVKD. The V segment lost 0 bases and the J segment 4 bases; nucleotides outside the gene matches: 8. The CDR3: CAISESMLAGSYEQYF. DNA of the CDR3: TGTGCCATCAGTGAGTCGATGCTAGCGGGTTCGTACGAGCAGTACTTC.

The sample holds one count of this clone. J is TRBJ2-1 and V is TRBV5-6; 7 bases line up with TRBD1. Germline V CDR1 and CDR2: SGHDT, YYEEEE. The CDR3 length is 12 residues. J lost 12 bases, V lost 4 bases, and 7 bases had no gene match. CDR3 nucleotide sequence: TGTGCCAGCAGCATAAGACAGGGCGGGCAGTTCTTC. Amino acid sequence: CASSIRQGGQFF.

This chain connects TRBV18 to TRBJ2-7, with 7 bases aligning to TRBD1. Germline V CDR1 and CDR2: KGHSH, LQKENI. The CDR3 sequence is 16 residues long. V trimming: 4 bases; J trimming: 1 base; junction bases outside the gene matches: 10. The CDR3 here is CASSRTGTAESYEQYF. CDR3 DNA sequence: TGTGCCAGCTCACGAACCGGGACAGCAGAATCCTACGAGCAGTACTTC.

J is TRBJ1-2 and V is TRBV18, with no clear D. Germline CDR1 and CDR2: KGHSH and LQKENI. The CDR3 is made up of 14 amino acids. V gave up 1 base and J gave up 6 bases, with 12 bases separating them. The CDR3 here is CASSPQQQRDGYTF. The CDR3 nucleotides are TGTGCCAGCTCACCACAACAACAGAGAGATGGCTACACCTTC.

The rearrangement uses TRBV7-2 and TRBJ2-5, with a tentative D call TRBD2 (5 bases). CDR3 length: 13 amino acids. The germline V and J ends were trimmed by 5 bases and 3 bases, with 10 bases remaining between them. Per germline, CDR1 SGHTA and CDR2 FQGNSA. CDR3 region: CASSLTREETQYF. CDR3 DNA: TGTGCCAGCAGCCTTACTAGAGAAGAGACCCAGTACTTC.

This clone has only a few counts. The chain employs TRBV28 and TRBJ1-4, with 9 bases fitting TRBD1. Germline CDR1 reads MDHEN; CDR2 reads SYDVKM. The CDR3 spans 15 residues. Trimming cost V 5 bases and J 8 bases; bases outside gene matches: 9. CDR3 in amino acids: CASSTRQGGREKLFF. Here the CDR3 DNA reads TGTGCCAGCAGTACCCGACAGGGGGGTAGGGAAAAACTGTTTTTT.

This clone appeared once. The J gene is TRBJ1-6, the V gene TRBV14; TRBD1 matches 10 bases. Losses at the gene ends were 4 bases for V and 2 bases for J; bases not matched to a gene: 14. The CDR3 runs 20 residues. Germline CDR1 is SGHDN and CDR2 is FVKESK. This CDR3 reads CASSRIYETGGGTYNSPLHF. The DNA of the CDR3 is TGTGCCAGCAGCCGAATATACGAGACAGGGGGCGGAACCTATAATTCACCCCTCCACTTT.

The chain couples TRBV6-2 or TRBV6-3 to TRBJ1-1; D gene unclear. V shed 6 bases and J shed 5 bases, with 19 bases lying between them. The germline gives CDR1 MNHEY, CDR2 SVGEGT. The CDR3 totals 15 residues. The CDR3 DNA reads as TGTGCCAGCAGCCTTCTTCTGAAGAGGGATACTGAAGCTTTCTTT. Its protein product is CASSLLLKRDTEAFF.

This chain connects TRBV4-1 to TRBJ1-5; a weak D match, TRBD1 (5 bases). Germline loops: CDR1 MGHRA, CDR2 YSYEKL. The CDR3 sequence is 16 residues long. The V and J ends lost 4 bases and 3 bases respectively, with 16 bases between them. The CDR3 loop reads CASSPLGRGINQPQHF. In nucleotides, the CDR3 is TGCGCCAGCAGCCCCCTGGGGAGGGGTATCAATCAGCCCCAGCATTTT.

This clone was detected only once. Compared with germline, one end of the junction differs, possibly owing to a read error. The gene calls are TRBV5-3 and TRBJ2-7; D is perhaps TRBD1 (6 bases). TRBV5-3 is identified as an open reading frame with a role that is uncertain. The CDR3 is 18 residues long. Here the CDR3 reads CARSFPQGQLHNPTSSDF. CDR3 DNA: TGTGCCAGAAGCTTCCCACAGGGCCAACTACACAACCCTACGAGCAGTGACTTC.

This clone occurred once. This chain joins TRBV30 and TRBJ1-2; D not certain. From germline, CDR1 is GTSNPN and CDR2 SVGIG (reference sequence). V gave up 2 bases and J gave up 4 bases, with 8 bases separating them. The CDR3 has 12 residues. The CDR3 sequence: CAWSPGTYGYTF. The CDR3 DNA follows: TGTGCCTGGAGTCCGGGAACCTATGGCTACACCTTC.

The chain links TRBV28 to TRBJ2-7, with TRBD1 matching 10 bases. The CDR3 sequence is 14 residues long. Germline loops: CDR1 MDHEN, CDR2 SYDVKM. V was pared by 6 bases and J by 4 bases, with 6 bases of the junction left unmatched. The CDR3: CASRRDRGRYEQYF. CDR3 nucleotides: TGTGCCAGCAGACGCGACAGGGGGCGTTACGAGCAGTACTTC.